This T cell receptor beta chain appears in the sequencing data of a study of beta chain features in type 1 diabetes. Study-wide points: Reduced insertions and increased deletions marked VDJ junctions in type 1 diabetes patients. Researchers report that Type 1 diabetes patients had moderately but significantly shorter TCRB CDR3s across all four CD4+ subsets.

This clone was counted between two and nine times. Its antigen is unidentified. Germline lookup yields CDR1 SGHKS and CDR2 YYEKEE (reference sequence). V lost 0 bases, J lost 2 bases, and 2 bases lay in between. This CDR3 is built from 12 residues. All of the isolated RNA was reverse transcribed, so expressed TCRB transcripts were sequenced. Sequencing was performed with immunoSEQ multiplex PCR; in TCRdb, only in-frame clones are kept and a portion is missing. The sample includes nearly 350,000 clones, 7% to 9% seen only once; the top ten take less than 0.45%. This chain links TRBV5-5 with TRBJ1-2; D unresolved. This receptor was identified in a woman aged 18-30 years in good health. Sequencing used central memory CD4+ T cells from blood. Here the CDR3 DNA reads TGTGCCAGCAGCTTGGCAAACTATGGCTACACCTTC. It translates to CASSLANYGYTF.